These T cell receptor beta chains were read from a single sample in a study of OX40 agonist ivuxolimab in advanced cancers. Profiled with immunoSEQ multiplex PCR; TCRdb holds only in-frame clones, not every one. Here the sample spans around 30,000 clones, about nine tenths being singletons. Sequencing used CD4+ or CD8+ T cells sorted from blood, obtained in a trial of the OX40 agonist ivuxolimab. These receptors were taken from an adult with an advanced solid tumor such as melanoma, head and neck, liver or kidney cancer. Each CDR3 is given with its conserved first and last residue. The D gene is left open where the match is weak. Size values are once, few and many counts, or a class for expanded clones, and some rows have none.

j_call	v_call	d_call	clone_size	cdr3_length	cdr3_aa	cdr3_nt
TRBJ2-7	TRBV13	TRBD2	.	15	CASSLGSGRMYEQYF	TGTGCCAGCAGCTTAGGGAGCGGGAGGATGTACGAGCAGTACTTC
TRBJ1-5	TRBV21-1	.	.	16	CASSKEAGGSNQPQHF	TGTGCCAGCAGCAAAGAGGCAGGGGGGAGCAATCAGCCCCAGCATTTT
TRBJ2-3	TRBV6-6	TRBD1	.	15	CASTLLRTGLDTQYF	TGTGCCAGCACCCTACTGCGGACAGGGCTAGATACGCAGTATTTT
TRBJ2-3	TRBV9	TRBD2	once	15	CASSGGETSTDTQYF	TGTGCCAGCTCTGGGGGGGAGACTAGCACAGATACGCAGTATTTT
TRBJ1-3	TRBV10-2	.	.	13	CASSGLSGNTIYF	TGCGCCAGCAGTGGGCTCTCTGGAAACACCATATATTTT
TRBJ1-4	TRBV7-9	.	once	12	CASSLPEEKLFF	TGTGCCAGCAGCCTCCCGGAGGAAAAACTGTTTTTT
TRBJ1-1	TRBV6-6	.	.	12	CASSLENTEAFF	TGTGCCAGCAGTTTAGAAAACACTGAAGCTTTCTTT
TRBJ2-3	TRBV9	.	.	13	CASSPPLVDTQYF	TGTGCCAGCAGCCCCCCCCTAGTAGATACGCAGTATTTT
TRBJ2-7	TRBV4-3	.	.	15	CASSQDKGPGYEQYF	TGCGCCAGCAGCCAAGATAAAGGACCGGGCTACGAGCAGTACTTC
TRBJ1-1	TRBV6-5	.	.	14	CASSPQDKGHEAFF	TGTGCCAGCAGTCCACAGGACAAGGGCCATGAAGCTTTCTTT
TRBJ2-7	TRBV30	.	.	15	CAWSVFFGQIREQYF	TGTGCCTGGAGTGTTTTCTTTGGGCAAATACGCGAGCAGTACTTC
TRBJ2-1	TRBV27	.	.	13	CASSLDTYNEQFF	TGTGCCAGCAGTTTGGACACTTACAATGAGCAGTTCTTC
TRBJ1-1	TRBV4-1	TRBD1	.	16	CASSQDFRQGGTEAFF	TGCGCCAGCAGCCAAGATTTTCGACAGGGTGGCACTGAAGCTTTCTTT
TRBJ1-4	TRBV28	.	.	14	CASSLSTDYEKLFF	TGTGCCAGCAGTTTAAGTACAGATTATGAAAAACTGTTTTTT
TRBJ2-7	TRBV18	TRBD1	.	14	CASSPGTASYEQYF	TGTGCCAGCTCACCAGGGACAGCCTCCTACGAGCAGTACTTC
TRBJ2-7	TRBV5-4	TRBD1	.	14	CASSTGQGVGEQYF	TGTGCCAGCAGCACAGGACAGGGGGTTGGCGAGCAGTACTTC
TRBJ1-2	TRBV19	TRBD1	.	16	CASNLETGNPQNGYTF	TGTGCCAGTAACCTGGAGACAGGGAACCCCCAGAATGGCTACACCTTC
TRBJ1-1	TRBV5-6	.	few	11	CASSFSTEAFF	TGTGCCAGCAGCTTTAGCACTGAAGCTTTCTTT
TRBJ1-1	TRBV2	.	.	13	CASSVGLGAEAFF	TGTGCCAGCAGTGTGGGGTTGGGTGCTGAAGCTTTCTTT
TRBJ1-5	TRBV19	.	.	15	CASSSRQNGNQPQHF	TGTGCCAGTAGCTCGAGACAGAACGGCAATCAGCCCCAGCATTTT
TRBJ1-1	TRBV19	.	once	13	CASSWGVNTEAFF	TGTGCCAGTAGTTGGGGGGTGAACACTGAAGCTTTCTTT
TRBJ2-7	TRBV20-1	.	once	11	CSARVVDEQYF	TGCAGTGCTAGGGTGGTCGACGAGCAGTACTTC
TRBJ1-2	TRBV27	.	.	13	CASRLQPNYGYTF	TGTGCCAGCAGACTACAGCCAAACTATGGCTACACCTTC
TRBJ1-2	TRBV7-9	.	.	15	CASSLALGANYGYTF	TGTGCCAGCAGCTTAGCGCTGGGGGCTAACTATGGCTACACCTTC
TRBJ2-2	TRBV10-2	TRBD2	.	14	CASMTSGNTGELFF	TGCGCCAGTATGACTAGCGGTAACACCGGGGAGCTGTTTTTT
TRBJ2-1	TRBV7-9	.	few	16	CASSLPDSDPYNEQFF	TGTGCCAGCAGCTTACCTGACTCAGACCCCTACAATGAGCAGTTCTTC
TRBJ2-5	TRBV27	.	.	17	CASSLSMGEWDQETQYF	TGTGCCAGCAGTTTATCGATGGGGGAGTGGGACCAAGAGACCCAGTACTTC
TRBJ2-1	TRBV19	TRBD2	.	19	CASSTPGTSGGLLYNEQFF	TGTGCCAGTAGTACGCCCGGGACTAGCGGGGGGCTTCTATACAATGAGCAGTTCTTC
TRBJ1-1	TRBV7-2	.	.	15	CASSPSGRPNTEAFF	TGTGCCAGCAGCCCCTCAGGCAGACCGAACACTGAAGCTTTCTTT
TRBJ2-7	TRBV2	.	.	12	CASSDRSYEQYF	TGTGCCAGCAGTGACAGGTCCTACGAGCAGTACTTC
TRBJ2-7	TRBV4-1	.	.	16	CASSQDTQEPSYEQYF	TGCGCCAGCAGCCAAGATACCCAAGAGCCATCCTACGAGCAGTACTTC
TRBJ1-2	TRBV28	TRBD1	once	15	CASSLRQGEYYGYTF	TGTGCCAGCAGTTTGAGGCAGGGGGAATACTATGGCTACACCTTC
TRBJ2-4	TRBV7-9	.	.	17	CASSLEGRLVAGNIQYF	TGTGCCAGCAGCTTAGAGGGACGACTAGTCGCCGGGAACATTCAGTACTTC
TRBJ2-7	TRBV7-9	.	.	15	CASSFRPSPTYEQYF	TGTGCCAGCAGCTTTCGGCCTTCTCCTACCTACGAGCAGTACTTC
TRBJ2-7	TRBV27	TRBD2	.	15	CASNEREPSTDEQYF	TGTGCCAGCAATGAGCGGGAGCCTAGCACGGACGAGCAGTACTTC
TRBJ2-7	TRBV29-1	.	once	13	CSVDLADSYEQYF	TGCAGCGTTGATTTGGCCGACTCCTACGAGCAGTACTTC
TRBJ2-1	TRBV19	TRBD2	.	16	CASSIFSGGAGGEQFF	TGTGCCAGTAGTATATTTAGCGGGGGGGCCGGGGGTGAGCAGTTCTTC
TRBJ1-2	TRBV30	TRBD1	.	14	CAWSAWDSDYGYTF	TGTGCCTGGAGTGCCTGGGACAGCGACTATGGCTACACCTTC
TRBJ2-3	TRBV27	.	.	16	CASSFGPAGTLDTQYF	TGTGCCAGCAGTTTTGGTCCGGCAGGTACGTTGGATACGCAGTATTTT
TRBJ2-2	TRBV27	TRBD2	.	15	CASSFGGGAGGELFF	TGTGCCAGCAGTTTCGGCGGGGGGGCTGGCGGGGAGCTGTTTTTT
TRBJ1-3	TRBV19	.	.	13	CASSFGPGNTIYF	TGTGCCAGTAGTTTTGGACCTGGAAACACCATATATTTT
TRBJ1-1	TRBV30	.	few	13	CAWSPNGRTEAFF	TGTGCCTGGAGTCCCAACGGGAGGACTGAAGCTTTCTTT